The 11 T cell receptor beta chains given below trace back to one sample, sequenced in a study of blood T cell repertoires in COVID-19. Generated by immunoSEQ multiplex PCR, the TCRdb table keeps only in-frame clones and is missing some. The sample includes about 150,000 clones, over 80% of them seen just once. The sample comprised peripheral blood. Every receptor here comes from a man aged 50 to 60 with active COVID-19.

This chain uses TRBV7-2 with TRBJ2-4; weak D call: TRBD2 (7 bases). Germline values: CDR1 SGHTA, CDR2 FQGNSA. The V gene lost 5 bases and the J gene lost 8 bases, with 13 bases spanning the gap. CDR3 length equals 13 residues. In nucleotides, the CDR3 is TGTGCCAGCAGCGGGCGAGGGGGGGACATTCAGTACTTC. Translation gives CASSGRGGDIQYF.

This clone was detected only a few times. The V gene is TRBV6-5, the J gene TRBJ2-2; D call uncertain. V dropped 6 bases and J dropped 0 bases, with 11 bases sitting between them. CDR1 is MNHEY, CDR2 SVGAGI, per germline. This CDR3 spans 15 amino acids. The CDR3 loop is CASRSQATNTGELFF. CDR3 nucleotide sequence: TGTGCCAGCAGATCTCAGGCTACGAACACCGGGGAGCTGTTTTTT.

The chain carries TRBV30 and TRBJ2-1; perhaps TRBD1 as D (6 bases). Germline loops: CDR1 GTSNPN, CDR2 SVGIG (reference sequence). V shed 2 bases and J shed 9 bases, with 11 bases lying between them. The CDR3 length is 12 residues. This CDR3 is CAWSKQGTEQFF. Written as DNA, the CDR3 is TGTGCCTGGAGTAAACAGGGCACTGAGCAGTTCTTC. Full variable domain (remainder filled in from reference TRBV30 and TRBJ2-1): SQTIHQWPATLVQPVGSPLSLECTVEGTSNPNLYWYRQAAGRGLQLLFYSVGIGQISSEVPQNLSASRPQDRQFILSSKKLLLSDSGFYLCAWSKQGTEQFFGPGTRLTVL.

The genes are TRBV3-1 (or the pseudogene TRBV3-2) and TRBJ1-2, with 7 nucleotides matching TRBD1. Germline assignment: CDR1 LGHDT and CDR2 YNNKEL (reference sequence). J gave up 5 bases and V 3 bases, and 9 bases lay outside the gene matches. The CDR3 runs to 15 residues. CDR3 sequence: CASSHPRGGRYGYTF. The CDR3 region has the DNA TGTGCCAGCAGCCACCCCCGAGGGGGCCGGTATGGCTACACCTTC.

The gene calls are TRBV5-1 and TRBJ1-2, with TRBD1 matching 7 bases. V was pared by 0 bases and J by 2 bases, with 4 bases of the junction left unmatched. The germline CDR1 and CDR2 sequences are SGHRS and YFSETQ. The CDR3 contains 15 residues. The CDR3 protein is CASSLGTGGNYGYTF. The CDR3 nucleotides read TGCGCCAGCAGCTTGGGGACAGGCGGGAACTATGGCTACACCTTC.

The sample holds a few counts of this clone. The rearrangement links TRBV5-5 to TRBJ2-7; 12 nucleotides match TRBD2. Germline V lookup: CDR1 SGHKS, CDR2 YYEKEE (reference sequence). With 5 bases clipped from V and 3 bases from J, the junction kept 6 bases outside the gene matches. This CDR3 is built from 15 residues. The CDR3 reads CASRDRTSGDYEQYF. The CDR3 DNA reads TGTGCCAGCAGGGACAGGACTAGCGGGGACTACGAGCAGTACTTC.

CDR3 DNA: TGTGCCAGCAGTGAAGCCGGACAGCCTGGAAACACCATATATTTT. It codes for CASSEAGQPGNTIYF. The rearrangement joins TRBV6-1 to TRBJ1-3, with a weak D call TRBD1 (6 bases). The CDR3 loop spans 15 amino acids. Germline assignment: CDR1 MNHNS and CDR2 SASEGT. V lost 0 bases to trimming and J lost 2 bases, with 8 bases between them.

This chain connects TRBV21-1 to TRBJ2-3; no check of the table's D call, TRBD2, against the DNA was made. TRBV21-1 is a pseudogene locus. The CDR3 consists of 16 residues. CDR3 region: CASSKTPSGNTDTQYF. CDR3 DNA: TGTGCCAGCAGCAAAACCCCGAGCGGGAACACAGATACGCAGTATTTT.

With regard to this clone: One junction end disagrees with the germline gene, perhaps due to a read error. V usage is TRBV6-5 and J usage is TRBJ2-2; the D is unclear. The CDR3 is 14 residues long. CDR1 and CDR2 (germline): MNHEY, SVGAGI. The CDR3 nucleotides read TGTGCCAGCAGCTACTACTCAATGTCCGGGGAGCTGTTTTTT. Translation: CASSYYSMSGELFF.

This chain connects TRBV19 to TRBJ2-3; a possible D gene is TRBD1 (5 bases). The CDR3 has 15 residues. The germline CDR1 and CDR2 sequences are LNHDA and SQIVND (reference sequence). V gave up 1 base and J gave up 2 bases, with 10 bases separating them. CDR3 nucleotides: TGTGCCAGTAGTATAGCTAGGGGCTCCACAGATACGCAGTATTTT. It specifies CASSIARGSTDTQYF. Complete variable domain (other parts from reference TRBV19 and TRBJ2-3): DGGITQSPKYLFRKEGQNVTLSCEQNLNHDAMYWYRQDPGQGLRLIYYSQIVNDFQKGDIAEGYSVSREKKESFPLTVTSAQKNPTAFYLCASSIARGSTDTQYFGPGTRLTVL.

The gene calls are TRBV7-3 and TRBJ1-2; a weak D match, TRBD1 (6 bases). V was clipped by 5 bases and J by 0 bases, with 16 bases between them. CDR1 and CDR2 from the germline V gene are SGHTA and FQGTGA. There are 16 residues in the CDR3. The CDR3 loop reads CASSPSRGTSNYGYTF. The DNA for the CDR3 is TGTGCCAGCAGCCCTTCAAGGGGGACCTCTAACTATGGCTACACCTTC.